The 7 T cell receptor beta chains in this list originate from one sample, sequenced in a study of blood T cell repertoires in COVID-19 (dated by TCRdb to about 2020). Libraries were made using the immunoSEQ multiplex PCR assay. TCRdb limited this immuneACCESS table to in-frame rearrangements with V and J called. A share of clones is missing; checked studies link under half to unresolved V genes, and the rest is unexplained. For this sample the table gives just under 350,000 clones, of which about 83% were detected only once. Together, the top ten hold 2.5% to 3.5% of the sample. The sequencing sample was made of peripheral blood. All receptors derive from a man aged 25 to 40 with active or convalescent COVID-19.

This chain joins TRBV30 and TRBJ1-5; D is undetermined. The germline CDR1 and CDR2 sequences are GTSNPN and SVGIG (reference sequence). V lost 3 bases and J lost 6, with 18 bases in between. The CDR3 totals 15 residues. The CDR3 here is CAWSPSTRLGQPQHF. DNA for the CDR3: TGTGCCTGGAGCCCCTCGACTCGCCTTGGTCAGCCCCAGCATTTT.

The V and J genes are TRBV2 and TRBJ2-2; D unresolved. The CDR3 is 14 amino acids. In germline, CDR1 is SNHLY, CDR2 FYNNEI. With 2 bases removed from V and 6 bases from J, the gap between germline ends came to 10 bases. CDR3 sequence: CASSETQRAGELFF. DNA for the CDR3: TGTGCCAGCAGTGAAACCCAACGGGCCGGGGAGCTGTTTTTT.

V gene TRBV2 combines with J gene TRBJ1-5, with D perhaps TRBD1 (6 bases). In germline, CDR1 is SNHLY, CDR2 FYNNEI. The germline V and J ends were trimmed by 5 bases and 1 base, with 12 bases remaining between them. The CDR3 is made up of 15 amino acids. In DNA, the CDR3 is TGTGCCAGCAGTCGGGCAGGGGTCAGCAATCAGCCCCAGCATTTT. Translating it yields CASSRAGVSNQPQHF. The full variable domain, its missing parts supplied by reference TRBV2 and TRBJ1-5, is EPEVTQTPSHQVTQMGQEVILRCVPISNHLYFYWYRQILGQKVEFLVSFYNNEISEKSEIFDDQFSVERPDGSNFTLKIRSTKLEDSAMYFCASSRAGVSNQPQHFGDGTRLSIL.

CDR3: CAWSGGSRNTEAFF. CDR3 DNA: TGTGCCTGGAGTGGAGGTAGTAGAAACACTGAAGCTTTCTTT. The J gene is TRBJ1-1, the V gene TRBV30; D unresolved. Trimming left V 1 base short and J 2 bases short, with 11 bases between. Germline CDR1 GTSNPN, CDR2 SVGIG (reference sequence). The CDR3 length is 14 residues.

The V gene is TRBV27, the J gene TRBJ2-2; TRBD2 might be the D (6 bases). Per germline, CDR1 MNHEY and CDR2 SMNVEV (reference sequence). The CDR3 runs to 16 residues. Trimming stripped 3 bases from V and 1 base from J, with 12 bases between. CDR3 DNA: TGTGCCAGCAGTTTTTGGGACTTACTGAACACCGGGGAGCTGTTTTTT. This gives the protein CASSFWDLLNTGELFF.

The chain recombines TRBV30 with TRBJ1-2; possible D gene TRBD1, 6 bases. The CDR3 is made up of 14 amino acids. V was trimmed by 0 bases and J by 2 bases, leaving 10 bases between them. From germline, CDR1 is GTSNPN and CDR2 SVGIG (reference sequence). The DNA for the CDR3 is TGTGCCTGGAGTGTCACAGGGTCCAACTATGGCTACACCTTC. This sequence encodes CAWSVTGSNYGYTF.

This chain uses TRBV30 with TRBJ2-7, with a tentative D call TRBD1 (8 bases). Germline CDR1 reads GTSNPN; CDR2 reads SVGIG (reference sequence). Deletions cut 2 bases from V and 7 bases from J, with 24 bases between. The CDR3 runs 16 residues. CDR3 coding DNA: TGTGCCTGGAGTATAAGGGGGGGACAGGCCGGTGGGGAGCAGTACTTC. This codes for CAWSIRGGQAGGEQYF.